A selection of T cell receptor beta chains follows, all from one sample in a study of human T cells and chemical hapten exposure. From the RACE reads, TCRdb called clonotypes with MiXCR, one entry per CDR3 protein. The data hold roughly 120,000 distinct CDR3 sequences, with roughly 9% observed a single time. Sample: whole blood, taken in connection with sensitization to the hapten diphenylcyclopropenone (DPC). These receptors were collected from a woman in her 40s with alopecia areata. Some clones in this sample may be carry-over from other donors' samples. Both conserved end residues are part of each CDR3. D genes are given only for firm matches. Clone size appears in some rows only: once, few, many, or a class for an expanded clone.

size,J,V,D,DNA,CDR3
-,TRBJ2-3,TRBV3-1,-,TGTGCCAGCAGCCCCGTCGGGACCACAGATACGCAGTATTTT,CASSPVGTTDTQYF
-,TRBJ1-1,TRBV6-2/TRBV6-3,-,TGTGCCAGCAGTGGGACATTCGCTGAAGCTTTCTTT,CASSGTFAEAFF
-,TRBJ1-1,TRBV12-3/TRBV12-4,-,TGTGCCAGCAGTTTAGGCCAAGCTTTCTTT,CASSLGQAFF
-,TRBJ1-2,TRBV7-9,-,TGTGCCAGCAGCTTACTCCGTGACAGCGGAGATGGCTACACCTTC,CASSLLRDSGDGYTF
many,TRBJ1-2,TRBV5-1,TRBD1,TGCGCCAGCAGCACGGGACAGTTACTCGGAGACTATGGCTACACCTTC,CASSTGQLLGDYGYTF
-,TRBJ1-6,TRBV28,-,TGTGCCAGCAACAGGGTTGACAATTCACCCCTCCACTTT,CASNRVDNSPLHF
once,TRBJ1-5,TRBV9,-,TGTGCCAGCAGCGTAGCCGGAAATCAGCCCCAGCATTTT,CASSVAGNQPQHF
-,TRBJ1-1,TRBV29-1,TRBD1,TGCAGCGAGACAGGGGTCCTGAACACTGAAGCTTTCTTT,CSETGVLNTEAFF
few,TRBJ2-7,TRBV6-1,-,TGTGCCAGCAGAGGTGGGGACATCTCCTACGAGCAGTACTTC,CASRGGDISYEQYF
many,TRBJ1-3,TRBV10-3,-,TGTGCCATCAATCCGGGGGGCGGTAGTTCTGGAAACACCATATATTTT,CAINPGGGSSGNTIYF
many,TRBJ1-5,TRBV6-6,-,TGTGCCAGCAGTTACCGCAATCAGCCCCAGCATTTT,CASSYRNQPQHF
few,TRBJ2-7,TRBV7-2,TRBD1,TGTGCCAGCAGCCTGGGACAGGCCCTCGGATACGAGCAGTACTTC,CASSLGQALGYEQYF
many,TRBJ2-3,TRBV4-3,-,TGCGCCAGCAGCCAAGATTGGCGGGGGCGCTATACGCAGTATTTT,CASSQDWRGRYTQYF
-,TRBJ2-3,TRBV10-3,-,TGTGCCAGCCGGGGCCAGCGGGCGAACACAGATACGCAGTATTTT,CASRGQRANTDTQYF
many,TRBJ2-1,TRBV5-4,-,TGTGCCAGCAGACAGGGGGGGTTCAGTCATGAGCAGTTCTTC,CASRQGGFSHEQFF
few,TRBJ2-5,TRBV28,-,TGTGCCAGCATCCGCCGGGGTACCGGGGAGACCCAGTACTTC,CASIRRGTGETQYF
few,TRBJ1-1,TRBV7-9,TRBD1,TGTGCCAGCAGCCTGGACAGGACTGAAGCTTTCTTT,CASSLDRTEAFF
many,TRBJ2-5,TRBV4-1,TRBD2,TGCGCCAGCAGCCGGGGACTATTTGGAGAGACCCAGTACTTC,CASSRGLFGETQYF
few,TRBJ2-1,TRBV18,-,TGTGCCAGCTCGCCGACGGCGAGCTCCTACAATGAGCAGTTCTTC,CASSPTASSYNEQFF
many,TRBJ1-5,TRBV27,-,TGTGCCAGCAGTTCCCTCCGAGGAGGGAATAGCAATCAGCCCCAGCATTTT,CASSSLRGGNSNQPQHF
few,TRBJ2-2,TRBV9,-,TGTGCCAGCAGCGTAGTTGGCCAGGGGATCTCCGGGGAGCTGTTTTTT,CASSVVGQGISGELFF
many,TRBJ1-1,TRBV18,-,TGTGCCAGCTCCAGACCCAATCCAAGGGAGTCTGAAGCTTTCTTT,CASSRPNPRESEAFF
-,TRBJ2-7,TRBV11-2,-,TGTGCCAGCAGCTTAGTTCCCCGGGGCAAATCCTACGAGCAGTACTTC,CASSLVPRGKSYEQYF
many,TRBJ2-1,TRBV20-1,TRBD2,TGCAGTCTCGCGGGGGGGCTTAACAATGAGCAGTTCTTC,CSLAGGLNNEQFF
many,TRBJ1-5,TRBV7-6,-,TGTGCCAGCAGCCCAACCGAACGGCAGCCCCAGCATTTT,CASSPTERQPQHF
few,TRBJ1-4,TRBV18,TRBD1,TGTGCCAGCTCACCGGACAGGGGAATTGGTGCGACTAATGAAAAACTGTTTTTT,CASSPDRGIGATNEKLFF
many,TRBJ1-1,TRBV18,-,TGTGCCAGCTTGCAGGCGCGCTTGAACACTGAAGCTTTCTTT,CASLQARLNTEAFF
-,TRBJ2-7,TRBV6-5,TRBD1,TGTGCCAGCAACGGACAGGGTAACGAGCAGTACTTC,CASNGQGNEQYF
many,TRBJ1-5,TRBV20-1,TRBD1,TGCAGTGCTTCCACGACAGGGTTCAATCAGCCCCAGCATTTT,CSASTTGFNQPQHF
many,TRBJ1-1,TRBV6-5,-,TGTGCCAGCAGACGAGGGAGACTCAACACTGAAGCTTTCTTT,CASRRGRLNTEAFF
-,TRBJ1-1,TRBV5-5,-,TGTGCCAGCAGCTTGGCAGACGCGAACACTGAAGCTTTCTTT,CASSLADANTEAFF
many,TRBJ2-5,TRBV18,-,TGTGCCAGCTCGCCTGGCCGGATGGAGACCCAGTACTTC,CASSPGRMETQYF
few,TRBJ2-7,TRBV5-5,-,TGTGCCAGCAGCTTGGTCCCGAACCCCCCCTACGAGCAGTACTTC,CASSLVPNPPYEQYF
few,TRBJ1-4,TRBV20-1,-,TGCAGTGCTGGAAGGGTGAGGTTTGCAACTAATGAAAAACTGTTTTTT,CSAGRVRFATNEKLFF
many,TRBJ2-3,TRBV7-2,TRBD2,TGTGCCAGCAACCTAGCGGGGGGAACAGATACGCAGTATTTT,CASNLAGGTDTQYF
many,TRBJ1-5,TRBV10-3,-,TGTGCCATCAGTGTAGCGGCGAGCAATCAGCCCCAGCATTTT,CAISVAASNQPQHF
-,TRBJ1-3,TRBV16,-,TGTGCCAGCAGCGTAGCGGGGAGAACCTCTGGAAACACCATATATTTT,CASSVAGRTSGNTIYF
many,TRBJ1-1,TRBV19,-,TGTGCCACTACAGGTTCTTGGTTCATGAACACTGAAGCTTTCTTT,CATTGSWFMNTEAFF
few,TRBJ2-1,TRBV20-1,TRBD2,TGCAGTGCTAGAGCGAATAGCGGGTCCTACAATGAGCAGTTCTTC,CSARANSGSYNEQFF
few,TRBJ2-1,TRBV18,-,TGTGCCAGCTCACCCGACCAGAGTGGCGGAAATGAGCAGTTCTTC,CASSPDQSGGNEQFF
few,TRBJ2-7,TRBV7-2,-,TGTGCCAGCAGCTTAGAAACCGGGAGCTCCTACGAGCAGTACTTC,CASSLETGSSYEQYF
few,TRBJ2-6,TRBV5-5,-,TGTGCCAGCAGCTCAGCCAGTAGGAGCTCTGGGGCCAACGTCCTGACTTTC,CASSSASRSSGANVLTF
many,TRBJ1-6,TRBV2,TRBD1,TGTGCCAGCAGGCAGGGGGGGTGGAATTCACCCCTCCACTTT,CASRQGGWNSPLHF
-,TRBJ2-7,TRBV7-2,-,TGTGCCAGCAGCTACCCGAGGGGGGTAGCGGGCCTTTACGAGCAGTACTTC,CASSYPRGVAGLYEQYF
few,TRBJ1-1,TRBV20-1,-,TGCAGTGCTAGTCCATTAGGCGTGGGCTCGATAGCTTTCTTT,CSASPLGVGSIAFF
many,TRBJ2-4,TRBV2,-,TGTGCCAGCAACCCCAGTTTAGCCAAAAACATTCAGTACTTC,CASNPSLAKNIQYF
many,TRBJ2-7,TRBV20-1,TRBD2,TGCAGTGCCATGGGGGGGAATTATATCCCCTACGAGCAGTACTTC,CSAMGGNYIPYEQYF
many,TRBJ2-7,TRBV6-6,-,TGTGCCAGCAGTTATGGGGAGATCTACGAGCAGTACTTC,CASSYGEIYEQYF
many,TRBJ2-7,TRBV27,-,TGTGCCAGCAGTTCTGGACGGTGGGGCGAGCAGTACTTC,CASSSGRWGEQYF
many,TRBJ1-5,TRBV10-3,-,TGTGCCATCAGTGAGTCTATGGGACAGCCCCAGCATTTT,CAISESMGQPQHF
many,TRBJ2-7,TRBV9,-,TGTGCCAGCAGCGTAGAGGCGAGCTCCTACGAGCAGTACTTC,CASSVEASSYEQYF
-,TRBJ1-1,TRBV3-1,TRBD1,TGTGCCAGCAGCCAGTGGACAGGGAGGGGCAACACTGAAGCTTTCTTT,CASSQWTGRGNTEAFF
-,TRBJ2-7,TRBV28,TRBD2,TGTGCCAGCAGTTTATTGACTAGCGGGGGGGACGAGCAGTACTTC,CASSLLTSGGDEQYF
many,TRBJ1-4,TRBV10-3,-,TGTGCCATCAGCCATGGGTCCGGGGATGAAAAACTGTTTTTT,CAISHGSGDEKLFF
many,TRBJ1-1,TRBV6-2/TRBV6-3,-,TGTGCCAGCAGGCACCGCGTAGGCGACACTGAAGCTTTCTTT,CASRHRVGDTEAFF
few,TRBJ2-3,TRBV11-2,-,TGTGCCAGCAGCTTAGGGTCGGGCTACTTAGATACGCAGTATTTT,CASSLGSGYLDTQYF